This T cell receptor beta chain was documented in a study of blood T cell repertoires in COVID-19. Overall study: COVID-19 samples collected from the United States, Italy and Spain covered acute and convalescent phases. T cells, B-cell-depleted T cells, or PBMCs provided the cDNA or gDNA that served as material.

Per the original data handling: Reference gene primers were amplified, and this amplification served to estimate nucleated cell counts. Only in-frame clones appear in the TCRdb table, and some are missing; sequencing was by immunoSEQ multiplex PCR. V and J calls and clone size come straight from that table; D and trimming were deduced from the DNA. This table holds some 180,000 clones, about nine tenths found once. Germline trimming cut 0 bases from V and 10 bases from J; bases unmatched to any gene: 11. The CDR3 extends over 16 amino acids. Germline values: CDR1 SGHVS, CDR2 FNYEAQ. The sequence came from a man in his forties with acute or convalescent COVID-19. The sequenced sample was peripheral blood. V is TRBV7-6 and J is TRBJ1-1; 10 bases agree with TRBD1. This CDR3 reads CASSLAPPGQGSGAFF. The CDR3 DNA sequence: TGTGCCAGCAGCTTAGCCCCCCCGGGACAGGGGAGTGGAGCTTTCTTT. Variable domain in full (rest from reference TRBV7-6 and TRBJ1-1): GAGVSQSPRYKVTKRGQDVALRCDPISGHVSLYWYRQALGQGPEFLTYFNYEAQQDKSGLPNDRFSAERPEGSISTLTIQRTEQRDSAMYRCASSLAPPGQGSGAFFGQGTRLTVV.